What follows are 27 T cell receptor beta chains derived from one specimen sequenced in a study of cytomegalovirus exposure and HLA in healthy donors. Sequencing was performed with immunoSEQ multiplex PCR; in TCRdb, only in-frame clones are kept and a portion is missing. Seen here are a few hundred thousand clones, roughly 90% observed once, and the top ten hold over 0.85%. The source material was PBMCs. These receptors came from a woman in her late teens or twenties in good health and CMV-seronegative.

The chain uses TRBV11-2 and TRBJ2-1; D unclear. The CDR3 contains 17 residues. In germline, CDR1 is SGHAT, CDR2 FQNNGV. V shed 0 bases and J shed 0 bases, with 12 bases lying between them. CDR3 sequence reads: CASSLDSRLSSYNEQFF. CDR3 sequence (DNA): TGTGCCAGCAGCTTAGATTCCAGGCTAAGCTCCTACAATGAGCAGTTCTTC.

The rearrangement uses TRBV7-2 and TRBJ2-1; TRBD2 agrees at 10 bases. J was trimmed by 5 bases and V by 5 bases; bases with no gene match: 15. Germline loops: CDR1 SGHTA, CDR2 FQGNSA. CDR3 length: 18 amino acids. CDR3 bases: TGTGCCAGCAGCCCTCTTGGGCTAGCGGGAGAGGTCGACAATGAGCAGTTCTTC. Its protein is CASSPLGLAGEVDNEQFF.

The CDR3 is CASSPGTASTEAFF. CDR3 in DNA: TGCGCCAGCAGCCCAGGGACAGCTAGTACAGAAGCTTTCTTT. This rearrangement joins TRBV5-1 to TRBJ1-1; TRBD1 matches at 7 bases. Germline V lookup: CDR1 SGHRS, CDR2 YFSETQ. V lost 4 bases and J lost 8; bases outside the gene matches: 11. This CDR3 is built from 14 residues.

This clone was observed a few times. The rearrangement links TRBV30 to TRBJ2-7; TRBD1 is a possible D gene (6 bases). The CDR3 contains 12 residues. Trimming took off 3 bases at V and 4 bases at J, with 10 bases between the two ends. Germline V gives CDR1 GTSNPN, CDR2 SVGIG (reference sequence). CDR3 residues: CAWSGDIYEQYF. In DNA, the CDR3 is TGTGCCTGGAGCGGGGACATTTACGAGCAGTACTTC.

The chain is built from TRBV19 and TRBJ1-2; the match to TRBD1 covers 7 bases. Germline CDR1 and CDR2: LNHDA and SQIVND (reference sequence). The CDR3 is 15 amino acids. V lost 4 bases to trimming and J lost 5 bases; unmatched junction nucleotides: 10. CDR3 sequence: CASSTLRQGTYGYTF. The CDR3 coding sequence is TGTGCCAGTAGTACCCTCAGACAGGGTACATATGGCTACACCTTC.

The CDR3: CASSYSAGGSTDTQYF. The DNA for the CDR3 is TGTGCCAGCAGTTACTCAGCGGGAGGGAGCACAGATACGCAGTATTTT. The chain recombines TRBV6-6 with TRBJ2-3, with 10 bases identical to TRBD2. Germline CDR1 and CDR2: MNHNY and SVGAGI (reference sequence). The V gene end was trimmed by 0 bases and the J gene end by 0 bases; junction bases not matched to a gene: 0. CDR3 size: 16 residues.

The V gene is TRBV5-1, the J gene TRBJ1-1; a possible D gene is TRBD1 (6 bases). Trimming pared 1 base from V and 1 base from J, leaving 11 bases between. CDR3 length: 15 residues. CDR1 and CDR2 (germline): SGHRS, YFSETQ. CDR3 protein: CASSLTGLENTEAFF. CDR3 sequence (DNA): TGCGCCAGCAGCTTGACAGGGTTGGAGAACACTGAAGCTTTCTTT. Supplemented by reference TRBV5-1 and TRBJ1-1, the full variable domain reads KAGVTQTPRYLIKTRGQQVTLSCSPISGHRSVSWYQQTPGQGLQFLFEYFSETQRNKGNFPGRFSGRQFSNSRSEMNVSTLELGDSALYLCASSLTGLENTEAFFGQGTRLTVV.

This CDR3 reads CASSLGIRGYTF. The CDR3 coding sequence is TGTGCCAGCAGTTTGGGCATTAGAGGCTACACCTTC. The chain carries TRBV28 and TRBJ1-2; D remains ambiguous. Trimming shortened V by 3 bases and J by 8 bases, and 10 bases separated the two germline ends. The V gene's germline CDR1 is MDHEN and CDR2 SYDVKM. The CDR3 is made up of 12 amino acids.

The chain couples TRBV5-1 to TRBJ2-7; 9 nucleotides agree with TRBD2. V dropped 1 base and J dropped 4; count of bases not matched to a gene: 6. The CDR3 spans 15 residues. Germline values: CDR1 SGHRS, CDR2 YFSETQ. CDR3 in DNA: TGCGCCAGCAGCTTGAAGTCTAGCGGGGTATACGAGCAGTACTTC. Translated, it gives CASSLKSSGVYEQYF. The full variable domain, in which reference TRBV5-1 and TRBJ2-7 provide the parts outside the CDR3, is KAGVTQTPRYLIKTRGQQVTLSCSPISGHRSVSWYQQTPGQGLQFLFEYFSETQRNKGNFPGRFSGRQFSNSRSEMNVSTLELGDSALYLCASSLKSSGVYEQYFGPGTRLTVT.

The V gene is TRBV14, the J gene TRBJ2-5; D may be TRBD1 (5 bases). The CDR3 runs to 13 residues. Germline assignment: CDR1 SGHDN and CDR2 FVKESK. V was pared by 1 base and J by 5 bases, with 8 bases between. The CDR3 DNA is TGTGCCAGCAGCCAAGGGACATCGGAGACCCAGTACTTC. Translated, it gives CASSQGTSETQYF.

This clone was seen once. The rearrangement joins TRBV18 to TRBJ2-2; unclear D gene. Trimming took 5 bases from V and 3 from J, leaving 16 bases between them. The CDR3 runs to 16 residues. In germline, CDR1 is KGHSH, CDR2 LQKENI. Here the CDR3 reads CASSIISGPDTGELFF. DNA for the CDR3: TGTGCCAGCTCAATTATTTCCGGTCCCGACACCGGGGAGCTGTTTTTT. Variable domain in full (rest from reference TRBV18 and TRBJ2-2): NAGVMQNPRHLVRRRGQEARLRCSPMKGHSHVYWYRQLPEEGLKFMVYLQKENIIDESGMPKERFSAEFPKEGPSILRIQQVVRGDSAAYFCASSIISGPDTGELFFGEGSRLTVL.

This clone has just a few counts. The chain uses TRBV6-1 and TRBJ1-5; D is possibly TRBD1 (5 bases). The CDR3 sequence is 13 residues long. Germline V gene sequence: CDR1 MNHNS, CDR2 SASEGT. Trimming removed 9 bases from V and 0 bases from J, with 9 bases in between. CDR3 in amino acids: CASRTLSNQPQHF. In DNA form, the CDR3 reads TGTGCCAGTAGGACACTTAGCAATCAGCCCCAGCATTTT.

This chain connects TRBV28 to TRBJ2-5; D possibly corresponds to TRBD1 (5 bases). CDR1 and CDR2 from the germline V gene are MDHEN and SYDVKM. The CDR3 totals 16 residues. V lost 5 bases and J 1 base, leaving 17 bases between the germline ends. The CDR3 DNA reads TGTGCCAGCAGTCCCCAGGGCCGTAGGGCCCAAGAGACCCAGTACTTC. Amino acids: CASSPQGRRAQETQYF.

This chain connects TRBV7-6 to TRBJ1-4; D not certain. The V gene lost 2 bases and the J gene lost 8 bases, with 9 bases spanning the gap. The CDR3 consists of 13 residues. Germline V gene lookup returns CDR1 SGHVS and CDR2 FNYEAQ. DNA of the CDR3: TGTGCCAGCAGCTTACGCCAGGCGGAAAAACTGTTTTTT. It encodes CASSLRQAEKLFF.

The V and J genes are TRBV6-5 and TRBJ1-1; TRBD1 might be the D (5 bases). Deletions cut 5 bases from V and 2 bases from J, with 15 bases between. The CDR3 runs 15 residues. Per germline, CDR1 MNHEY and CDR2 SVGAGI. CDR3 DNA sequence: TGTGCCAGCAGTCGCCCTGGGGGGGTAAACACTGAAGCTTTCTTT. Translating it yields CASSRPGGVNTEAFF.

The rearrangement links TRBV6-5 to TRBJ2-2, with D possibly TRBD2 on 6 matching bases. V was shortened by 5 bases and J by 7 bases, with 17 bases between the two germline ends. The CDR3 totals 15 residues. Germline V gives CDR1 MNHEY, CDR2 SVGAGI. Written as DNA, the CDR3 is TGTGCCAGCAGTACTCCCCAGCGGGCCGGCGGGGAGCTGTTTTTT. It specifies CASSTPQRAGGELFF.

CDR3 bases: TGTGCCACTAGGATAGGCCTAGCTAGCAATCAGCCCCAGCATTTT. The encoded protein is CATRIGLASNQPQHF. This rearrangement joins TRBV27 to TRBJ1-5, with D hard to call. The CDR3 runs to 15 residues. V lost 10 bases to trimming and J lost 0 bases, with 16 bases between them. Germline V CDR1 and CDR2: MNHEY, SMNVEV (reference sequence).

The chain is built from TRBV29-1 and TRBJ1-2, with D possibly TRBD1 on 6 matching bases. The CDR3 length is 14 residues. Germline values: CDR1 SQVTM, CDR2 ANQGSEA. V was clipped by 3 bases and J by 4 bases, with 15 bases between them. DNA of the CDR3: TGCAGCGTTGAGTGGACAGACGTCGGCTATGGCTACACCTTC. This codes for CSVEWTDVGYGYTF.

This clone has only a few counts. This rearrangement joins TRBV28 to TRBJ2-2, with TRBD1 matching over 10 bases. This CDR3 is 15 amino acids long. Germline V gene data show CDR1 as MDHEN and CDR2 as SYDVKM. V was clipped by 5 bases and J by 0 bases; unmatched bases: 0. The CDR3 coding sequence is TGTGCCAGCAGTGGACAGGGGGCGAACACCGGGGAGCTGTTTTTT. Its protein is CASSGQGANTGELFF.

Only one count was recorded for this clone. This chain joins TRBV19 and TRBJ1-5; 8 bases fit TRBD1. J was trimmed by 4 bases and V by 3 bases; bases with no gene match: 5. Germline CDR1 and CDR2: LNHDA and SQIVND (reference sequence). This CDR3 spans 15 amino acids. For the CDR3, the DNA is TGTGCCAGTAGTATTACAGGGGGTCGAAATCAGCCCCAGCATTTT. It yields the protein CASSITGGRNQPQHF.

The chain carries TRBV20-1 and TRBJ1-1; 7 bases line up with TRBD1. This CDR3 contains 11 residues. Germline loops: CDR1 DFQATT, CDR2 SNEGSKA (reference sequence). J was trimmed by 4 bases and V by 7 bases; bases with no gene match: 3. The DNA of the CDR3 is TGCAGTGTCGCAGGGGGCACTGAAGCTTTCTTT. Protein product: CSVAGGTEAFF.

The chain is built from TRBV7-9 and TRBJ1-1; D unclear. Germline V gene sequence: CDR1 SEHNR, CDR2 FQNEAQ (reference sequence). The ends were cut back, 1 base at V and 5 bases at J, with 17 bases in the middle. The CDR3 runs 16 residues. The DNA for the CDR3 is TGTGCCAGCAGCTTAGGGGAGATGAGGGCGCCGACTGAAGCTTTCTTT. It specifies CASSLGEMRAPTEAFF.

CDR3 nucleotides: TGTGCCAGCAGCTTAGTCGGACAGGGGAGCTTCGGAGAGACCCAGTACTTC. Translating it yields CASSLVGQGSFGETQYF. V gene TRBV7-9 combines with J gene TRBJ2-5; 9 nucleotides align to TRBD1. The V gene end was trimmed by 1 base and the J gene end by 4 bases; junction bases not matched to a gene: 10. The CDR3 is 17 residues long. Looked up from germline, CDR1 is SEHNR and CDR2 is FQNEAQ (reference sequence).

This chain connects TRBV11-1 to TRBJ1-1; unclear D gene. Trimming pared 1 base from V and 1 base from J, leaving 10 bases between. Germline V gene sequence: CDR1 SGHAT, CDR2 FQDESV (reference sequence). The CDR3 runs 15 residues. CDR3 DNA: TGTGCCAGCAGCTTAGTTAGTTTATCGAACACTGAAGCTTTCTTT. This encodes CASSLVSLSNTEAFF.

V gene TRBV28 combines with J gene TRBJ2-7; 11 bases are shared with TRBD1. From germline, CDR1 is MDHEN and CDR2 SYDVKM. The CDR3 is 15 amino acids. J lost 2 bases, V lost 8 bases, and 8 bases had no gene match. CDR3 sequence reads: CASRTEGQGAYEQYF. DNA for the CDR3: TGTGCCAGCCGAACCGAGGGACAGGGGGCCTACGAGCAGTACTTC. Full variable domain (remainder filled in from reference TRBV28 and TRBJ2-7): DVKVTQSSRYLVKRTGEKVFLECVQDMDHENMFWYRQDPGLGLRLIYFSYDVKMKEKGDIPEGYSVSREKKERFSLILESASTNQTSMYLCASRTEGQGAYEQYFGPGTRLTVT.

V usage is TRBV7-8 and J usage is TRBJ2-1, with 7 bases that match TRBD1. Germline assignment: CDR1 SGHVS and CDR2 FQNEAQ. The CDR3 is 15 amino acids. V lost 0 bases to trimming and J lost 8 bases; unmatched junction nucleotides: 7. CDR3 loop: CASSLATGTVDEQFF. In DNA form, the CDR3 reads TGTGCCAGCAGCTTAGCGACAGGGACAGTGGATGAGCAGTTCTTC.

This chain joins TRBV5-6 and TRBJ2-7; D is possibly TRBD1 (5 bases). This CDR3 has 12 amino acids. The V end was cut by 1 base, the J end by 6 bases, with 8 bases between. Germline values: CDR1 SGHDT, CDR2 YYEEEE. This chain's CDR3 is CASSLTRVEQYF. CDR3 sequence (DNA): TGTGCCAGCAGCTTGACCAGGGTCGAGCAGTACTTC.